The entry below gives a single T cell receptor (beta chain) sequence along with its context. Its antigen is currently not known. Within one base of it there is no much larger clone, and no base qualities were kept. The data originate from a study of shared clonotypes between healthy human individuals (dated by TCRdb to about 2020). Background on the whole study: The cohort comprised a couple of women and a few men aged 18 to 49 years. Blood TCR repertoires of roughly five healthy adults were deeply sequenced to estimate repertoire size and the extent of clonotype sharing between individuals. Leukapheresis yielded between about 0.85 and 9.5 billion PBMCs per donor. For each donor, three plates each were used for CD4 naive and CD4 memory, two plates were used for CD8 naive, and one plate was used for CD8 memory. Different laboratories and diverse techniques were used to prepare libraries and sequence TCR repertoires, to increase sequencing depth and limit assay-specific biases. Study-level results and caveats: Across a handful of donors, roughly 5% of naive CD4, approximately 4% of naive CD8, 2% to 2.5% of memory CD4, and roughly 0.41% of memory CD8 clonotypes were shared. The genetic and exposure-history diversity represented was limited by the small number of donors. Pairwise subsampling led to the expectation that sequencing depth would affect the degree of clonotype sharing among donors. Estimated clonotype richness was generally larger for naive than for memory subsets. Rarefaction of sorted-subset datasets indicated incomplete sequencing despite the large sequencing depth. Sampling was limited to blood, and TCR repertoires in tissue likely differ from TCR repertoires in blood. Compared with non-shared clonotypes, the clonotypes found in all four sorted-subset donors had higher generation probabilities.

Trimming accounts for 0 bases at V and 5 bases at J, while the number of junction bases matched to no gene is 7. In the germline V gene, CDR1 corresponds to SGHDN and CDR2 to FVKESK. The CDR3 runs 17 residues from the cysteine to the phenylalanine. The kept DNA is CDR3 alone, 51 bases in frame from the first base. The donors were healthy, HIV-negative adults with no recently reported acute infections or vaccinations. Every donor was a Caucasian adult residing in Nashville, Tennessee, USA. CD8 memory samples were composed of magnetically selected CD45RO+ cells combined with CCR7-negative CD45RA+ effector memory (TemRA) cells. Blood was collected by leukapheresis, and PBMCs were isolated by Ficoll-Histopaque density gradient centrifugation and then cryopreserved in liquid nitrogen vapor phase. Analytical flow cytometry was used to check the purity and quantity of each magnetically sorted T cell population. Each sorted fraction had its genomic DNA isolated and then quantified by UV absorbance on a Nanodrop 2000c.

Using the deep immunoSEQ assay, multiplex PCR amplified TCR CDR3 regions from genomic DNA. Extracted genomic DNA from each cell subset was spread evenly across all wells of several immunoSEQ 96-well plates, with each plate serving as a replicate. For sorted subsets, each replicate PCR was loaded with roughly 190 ng genomic DNA, equivalent to roughly 30,000 T cell genomes. Purified libraries were measured with a Qubit 3.0 fluorometer, size-checked on a Bioanalyzer 2100, and measured again with the KAPA Library Quantification kit. Every immunoSEQ 96-well plate was sequenced on a dedicated single-read 150-cycle Illumina NextSeq 550 flow cell. The original pipeline was this. Because only junctional sequences without quality scores were contained in the immunoSEQ output, filtering matching that applied to full-length reads could not be performed. Sequences were annotated with PyIR, a Python wrapper for IgBLAST v1.9, and V/J genes and CDR3 were assigned using IMGT germline references. Reads were removed for weak V/J assignments (E-value above 1e-6), missing CDR3, stop codons, out-of-frame junctions, or ambiguous translated residues. V3J clonotypes were defined as sequences sharing an identical inferred V gene, J gene, and CDR3 amino acid sequence. Percentage overlap between repertoires was computed as shared unique clonotypes divided by the size of the smaller repertoire. Three approaches were used to assess repertoire richness: RTK rarefaction, the Chao1 estimator, and Recon v2.1 estimates of unobserved clonotypes. OLGA was used to compute generation probabilities for all TCRbeta clonotypes that the gDNA method yielded from a few donors. Entries here come from immuneACCESS through TCRdb and include only in-frame sequences with V and J called. Some clones fail to appear in such tables; in the studies checked, an unresolved V gene covers under half of the shortfall, and the cause of the remainder is unknown. V and J calls and clone size are as listed in that table; D and trimming were resolved from the DNA. The sample table lists roughly 300,000 clones, around 86% of them with a count of one. The top ten constitute about 16% of the sample.

Material for sequencing was memory CD8+ T cells sorted from blood. Reading the label with the study, this specimen's cell subset or site is: CD45RO+ cells pooled with CCR7-negative TemRA cells. The rearranged chain carries TRBV14 and TRBJ2-2; TRBD1 agrees with 9 junctional bases. This sequence was found in a man between 18 and 35 years old in good health. The DNA is as follows: TGTGCCAGCAGCCAAGATACCCCGGGACAGGGAACCGGGGAGCTGTTTTTT. This yields the protein CASSQDTPGQGTGELFF.